The sequence of this TCR beta chain was determined in a study of blood T cell repertoires in COVID-19 (dated by TCRdb to 2018 to 2021). Background for the entire study: The collaborator samples originated in the United States, Italy and Spain and spanned the acute and convalescent phases of COVID-19. HLA class I and class II types, where available, came from metadata supplied by the sample provider rather than from assay-based typing. A freely available public database, intended as a resource for researchers studying the immune response to SARS-CoV-2, is where the repertoires were released. Nearly every sample came with metadata listing a de-identified subject ID, COVID-19 status, age in years and sex. The prospective study material was composed of cDNA or gDNA derived from T cells, B-cell-depleted T cells, or PBMCs. Subjects who had been exposed to COVID-19, were actively infected with it, or had recovered from it provided the deeply sampled blood TCRbeta repertoires that made up the dataset. Samples came from the ongoing ImmuneRACE study (first 160 participants) plus 1,254 subjects from 6 global collaborators.

TCRbeta CDR3 regions were amplified from genomic DNA using the immunoSEQ Assay, a bias-controlled multiplex PCR. The original pipeline was this. Within the assay, amplification of reference gene primers was used to estimate how many nucleated cells each sample contained. Sequence reads were collapsed and filtered to measure the absolute abundance of every unique TCRbeta CDR3 rearrangement. For each sample, productive Simpson clonality was calculated as the square root of Simpson's diversity index over productive rearrangements. TCRdb took this table from immuneACCESS and kept in-frame rearrangements with V and J called. Such tables lack part of the clones; where checked against another copy, unresolved V genes explain under half of the gap, and the rest is unexplained. That table gives V, J and clone size, and the DNA gave D and trimming. The sample includes about 210,000 clones, with around nine tenths observed a single time. Jointly, the top ten make up under 5.5% of the sample.

For this chain, trimming is 7 bases at the V end and 3 bases at the J end, and the number of junction bases without a gene match is 3. Via the germline V gene, CDR1 is SNHLY and CDR2 FYNNEI. Measured from the cysteine to the phenylalanine, the CDR3 is 13 residues long. The CDR3 DNA has 39 bases and is translated from base 1. Remarks on this clone: Its recognized antigen is unknown. No qualities accompany the bases; no much larger clone lies one base away.

The collaborating institutions used their own protocols to collect whole blood in K2EDTA tubes. Collaborator samples were shipped for TCRbeta analysis as frozen whole blood, isolated PBMCs, or DNA extracted from either sample type. Here is what the overall study found, with its caveats: The amount of clinical and demographic metadata varied by source and participant and was provided uncurated.

This chain joins TRBV2 to TRBJ2-1, and 7 bases in between align with TRBD2. This TCR was sampled from a woman between 40 and 55 years old with acute or convalescent COVID-19. Material for sequencing was peripheral blood. For the CDR3, the sequence is CASMGEGYNEQFF. The DNA sequence is as follows: TGTGCCAGCATGGGGGAGGGCTACAATGAGCAGTTCTTC.